This TCR beta chain appears in the sequencing data of a study of blood T cell repertoires in COVID-19. The CDR3 is made up of 16 amino acids. In germline, CDR1 is SGHRS, CDR2 YFSETQ. V lost 0 bases, J lost 7 bases, and 9 bases stayed unmatched. Authors' methods: Amplification of reference gene primers provided the estimated nucleated cell counts. Repertoires were generated with immunoSEQ multiplex PCR, while TCRdb's copy carries only in-frame clones and drops some. The D gene and trimming were derived from the DNA, and the V and J assignments and clone size from that table. Among about 410,000 clones listed, roughly 87% were seen once.

The chain joins TRBV5-1 to TRBJ2-1; TRBD2 agrees at 8 bases. Sequenced material: PBMCs or T cells enriched from blood (not recorded which). This receptor was taken from a man aged 18 to 29 who had recovered from COVID-19. As DNA, the CDR3 is TGCGCCAGCAGCTTGGCCGCGCGGAGCGGGGGTAATGAGCAGTTCTTC. It codes for CASSLAARSGGNEQFF.